Listed here are 18 T cell receptor beta chains from one sample, sequenced in a study of Ad26.COV2.S vaccination and SARS-CoV-2 variants. The treatment was: roughly 20 received Ad26.COV2.S at low or high dose, single or two shots; about 5 received placebo; per-sample allocation not given. Samples analyzed were those drawn on day 63 after the first vaccine or placebo injection. Data came from immunoSEQ multiplex PCR; TCRdb stores just in-frame clones and leaves some out. The sample yields a few hundred thousand clones, more than 75% seen once. The starting material was peripheral blood, obtained in a trial of Ad26.COV2.S vaccine versus placebo. The receptors come from a person aged 18-60 years who received the Ad26.COV2.S COVID-19 vaccine or a placebo.

The rearrangement links TRBV5-1 to TRBJ2-3; D gene ambiguous. V was trimmed by 6 bases and J by 0 bases, leaving 20 bases between them. The CDR3 contains 17 residues. Germline-derived CDR1 and CDR2 are SGHRS and YFSETQ. In nucleotides, the CDR3 is TGCGCCAGCATGCCTGCAGAGTTTATCTCTAGCACAGATACGCAGTATTTT. This sequence encodes CASMPAEFISSTDTQYF.

This sequence joins TRBV28 and TRBJ1-3; weak D call: TRBD1 (5 bases). The CDR3 is made up of 16 amino acids. Trimming took 9 bases from V and 0 from J, leaving 18 bases between them. The germline gives CDR1 MDHEN, CDR2 SYDVKM. CDR3 nucleotides: TGTGCCAGTAATCCGGGGGACTTTACCTCTGGAAACACCATATATTTT. Translation gives CASNPGDFTSGNTIYF.

The rearrangement links TRBV27 to TRBJ2-2; D is ambiguous. The V and J ends lost 4 bases and 9 bases respectively, with 12 bases between them. The CDR3 extends over 13 amino acids. Germline values: CDR1 MNHEY, CDR2 SMNVEV (reference sequence). This chain's CDR3 is CASSSLNTRELFF. CDR3 sequence (DNA): TGTGCCAGCAGTTCCCTCAACACTAGGGAGCTGTTTTTT.

The chain links TRBV12-3 or TRBV12-4 to TRBJ2-7, with D perhaps matching TRBD1 (6 bases). V lost 7 bases and J lost 5, with 12 bases in between. This CDR3 has 12 amino acids. CDR3 sequence: CASKQKGDEQYF. CDR3 nucleotide sequence: TGTGCCAGCAAGCAAAAGGGGGACGAGCAGTACTTC.

The sample holds a few counts of this clone. The chain links TRBV18 to TRBJ1-1; TRBD1 matches at 8 bases. The CDR3 covers 15 residues. Germline V gives CDR1 KGHSH, CDR2 LQKENI. With V trimmed by 3 bases and J by 4 bases, 7 bases remained unmatched. The DNA for the CDR3 is TGTGCCAGCTCACCGCCGGACAGGGTGGGCACTGAAGCTTTCTTT. Its protein product is CASSPPDRVGTEAFF. The full variable domain, completed using reference TRBV18 and TRBJ1-1, is NAGVMQNPRHLVRRRGQEARLRCSPMKGHSHVYWYRQLPEEGLKFMVYLQKENIIDESGMPKERFSAEFPKEGPSILRIQQVVRGDSAAYFCASSPPDRVGTEAFFGQGTRLTVV.

The chain has TRBV6-5 and TRBJ1-6; D possibly corresponds to TRBD1 (5 bases). The germline V gene encodes CDR1 MNHEY and CDR2 SVGAGI. This CDR3 is built from 14 residues. V lost 2 bases, J lost 9 bases, and 11 bases lay in between. CDR3 amino acids: CASSYRGAGSPLHF. CDR3 bases: TGTGCCAGCAGTTACAGAGGGGCAGGTTCACCCCTCCACTTT.

V is TRBV7-3 and J is TRBJ2-2; no reliable D call. Deletions cut 5 bases from V and 7 bases from J, with 8 bases between. The CDR3 is made up of 12 amino acids. Germline V lookup: CDR1 SGHTA, CDR2 FQGTGA. The CDR3 region is CASSNRVGELFF. CDR3 DNA sequence: TGTGCCAGCAGCAACCGAGTCGGGGAGCTGTTTTTT.

This clone was observed a handful of times. The rearrangement joins TRBV6-5 to TRBJ1-6, with unresolved D. V was clipped by 6 bases and J by 17 bases, with 14 bases between them. CDR1 and CDR2 from the germline V gene are MNHEY and SVGAGI. The CDR3 is made up of 11 amino acids. In DNA, the CDR3 is TGTGCCAGCAGCGTTGTGGAGGTGGTCCACTTT. Its translation is CASSVVEVVHF.

V and J are TRBV6-6 and TRBJ1-2; no reliable D call. The CDR3 has 12 residues. Trimming pared 5 bases from V and 7 bases from J, leaving 11 bases between. The germline V gene encodes CDR1 MNHNY and CDR2 SVGAGI (reference sequence). CDR3 DNA: TGTGCCAGCAGTAACATGTTACGTGGCTACACCTTC. It encodes CASSNMLRGYTF.

This clone was seen a single time. Other DNA sequences from this sample encode an identical CDR3 as well. The chain carries TRBV20-1 and TRBJ2-3, with D uncertain. V was cut by 5 bases and J by 3 bases, with 3 bases left in between. The CDR3 totals 10 residues. Germline V CDR1 and CDR2: DFQATT, SNEGSKA (reference sequence). The CDR3 coding sequence is TGCAGTGCTGTAACAGATACGCAGTATTTT. As protein: CSAVTDTQYF.

The rearrangement links TRBV20-1 to TRBJ1-6; 7 nucleotides align to TRBD1. Germline V gene data show CDR1 as DFQATT and CDR2 as SNEGSKA (reference sequence). V was clipped by 3 bases and J by 5 bases; unmatched bases: 7. The CDR3 runs 15 residues. CDR3 sequence: CSASPGTADNSPLHF. The CDR3 DNA follows: TGCAGTGCTAGTCCCGGGACAGCGGATAATTCACCCCTCCACTTT.

The V and J genes are TRBV7-3 and TRBJ2-2; D is ambiguous. CDR1 is SGHTA, CDR2 FQGTGA, per germline. This CDR3 contains 13 residues. Trimming pared 0 bases from V and 3 bases from J, leaving 2 bases between. CDR3 sequence (DNA): TGTGCCAGCAGCTTAACAGACACCGGGGAGCTGTTTTTT. Translation: CASSLTDTGELFF.

The chain couples TRBV30 to TRBJ2-3, with D uncertain. V was trimmed by 0 bases and J by 0 bases, leaving 10 bases between them. Per germline, CDR1 GTSNPN and CDR2 SVGIG (reference sequence). The CDR3 has 15 residues. In nucleotides, the CDR3 is TGTGCCTGGAGTGTAGGCTTTACTAGCACAGATACGCAGTATTTT. It codes for CAWSVGFTSTDTQYF.

This clone appeared a few times. The chain carries TRBV6-4 and TRBJ2-1, with a tentative D call TRBD1 (5 bases). Trimming cost V 3 bases and J 3 bases, with 6 bases left between them. CDR1 is MRHNA, CDR2 SNTAGT, per germline. The CDR3 has 13 residues. The CDR3 nucleotides are TGTGCCAGCAGTGAGGACAACTACAATGAGCAGTTCTTC. Residues: CASSEDNYNEQFF.

This chain uses TRBV6-5 with TRBJ1-1; D call uncertain. Germline lookup yields CDR1 MNHEY and CDR2 SVGAGI. This CDR3 has 14 residues. The V end lost 2 bases, the J end lost 1 base, and 8 bases lay between the germline ends. The DNA for the CDR3 is TGTGCCAGCAGTTACGGGCCGCAGAACACTGAAGCTTTCTTT. It encodes CASSYGPQNTEAFF.

V and J are TRBV30 and TRBJ1-5; no reliable D call. The CDR3 length is 15 residues. Trimming left V 2 bases short and J 0 bases short, with 11 bases between. In germline, CDR1 is GTSNPN, CDR2 SVGIG (reference sequence). The CDR3 loop reads CAWSTAHFSNQPQHF. Written as DNA, the CDR3 is TGTGCCTGGAGTACAGCCCATTTTAGCAATCAGCCCCAGCATTTT. Together with reference TRBV30 and TRBJ1-5, the CDR3 gives the full variable domain: SQTIHQWPATLVQPVGSPLSLECTVEGTSNPNLYWYRQAAGRGLQLLFYSVGIGQISSEVPQNLSASRPQDRQFILSSKKLLLSDSGFYLCAWSTAHFSNQPQHFGDGTRLSIL.

The rearrangement uses TRBV12-3 or TRBV12-4 and TRBJ1-2; the D gene is possibly TRBD1 (6 bases). V was cut by 6 bases and J by 6 bases, with 11 bases left in between. The length of the CDR3 is 12 residues. CDR3 residues: CASSPQGNGYTF. The CDR3, as DNA: TGTGCCAGCAGCCCACAGGGCAATGGCTACACCTTC.

The chain carries TRBV7-9 and TRBJ2-5; D is perhaps TRBD2 (7 bases). Germline CDR1 reads SEHNR; CDR2 reads FQNEAQ (reference sequence). The CDR3 sequence is 15 residues long. Trimming removed 5 bases from V and 0 bases from J, with 13 bases in between. The CDR3 DNA reads TGTGCCAGCAGCACGGGGGGCGGAGACCAAGAGACCCAGTACTTC. Amino acid sequence: CASSTGGGDQETQYF. The whole variable domain, remainder taken from reference TRBV7-9 and TRBJ2-5, is DTGVSQNPRHKITKRGQNVTFRCDPISEHNRLYWYRQTLGQGPEFLTYFQNEAQLEKSRLLSDRFSAERPKGSFSTLEIQRTEQGDSAMYLCASSTGGGDQETQYFGPGTRLLVL.